The 23 T cell receptor beta chains in this list originate from one sample, sequenced in a study of cytomegalovirus exposure and HLA in healthy donors. PCR involved 60 Vbeta and 13 Jbeta primers. Clones were read by immunoSEQ multiplex PCR, and TCRdb kept only the in-frame ones, dropping some. The table shows a few hundred thousand clones, with around 89% occurring only once. The sequenced sample consisted of PBMCs. The receptors here all came from a woman between 18 and 29 years old in good health and CMV-seronegative.

This clone was detected a few times. V usage is TRBV27 and J usage is TRBJ2-7; 9 bases align to TRBD2. This CDR3 spans 14 amino acids. V was pared by 4 bases and J by 5 bases, with 6 bases of the junction left unmatched. Germline CDR1 is MNHEY and CDR2 is SMNVEV (reference sequence). The CDR3 region is CASSSSGTRNEQYF. As DNA, the CDR3 is TGTGCCAGCAGTTCTAGCGGGACCAGAAACGAGCAGTACTTC.

The rearrangement uses TRBV7-2 and TRBJ2-7; TRBD1 aligns across 7 bases. This CDR3 spans 15 amino acids. CDR1 is SGHTA, CDR2 FQGNSA, per germline. Germline trimming cut 1 base from V and 4 bases from J; bases unmatched to any gene: 7. The chain's CDR3 is CASSLGLGQQYEQYF. CDR3 in DNA: TGTGCCAGCAGCTTAGGTTTGGGACAGCAATACGAGCAGTACTTC. The full variable domain, its missing parts supplied by reference TRBV7-2 and TRBJ2-7, is GAGVSQSPSNKVTEKGKDVELRCDPISGHTALYWYRQSLGQGLEFLIYFQGNSAPDKSGLPSDRFSAERTGGSVSTLTIQRTQQEDSAVYLCASSLGLGQQYEQYFGPGTRLTVT.

This chain connects TRBV2 to TRBJ2-3, with D possibly TRBD2 on 6 matching bases. The germline V and J ends were trimmed by 5 bases and 0 bases, with 12 bases remaining between them. CDR1 and CDR2 (germline): SNHLY, FYNNEI. The CDR3 has 15 amino acids. This chain's CDR3 is CASSLDYRSTDTQYF. DNA for the CDR3: TGTGCCAGCAGTCTGGACTATCGTAGCACAGATACGCAGTATTTT.

This clone was seen once. This chain joins TRBV6-1 and TRBJ1-2; no clear D. Deletions cut 5 bases from V and 0 bases from J, with 13 bases between. This CDR3 is built from 15 residues. Germline assignment: CDR1 MNHNS and CDR2 SASEGT. The CDR3 is CASSTRTEPNYGYTF. In DNA, the CDR3 is TGTGCCAGCAGTACCCGGACTGAGCCTAACTATGGCTACACCTTC.

The chain links TRBV11-3 to TRBJ2-2; maybe TRBD2 (5 bases). V lost 2 bases, J lost 4 bases, and 11 bases lay in between. CDR3 length: 15 residues. CDR1 SGHNT and CDR2 YENEEA come from the germline V gene. CDR3 sequence reads: CASSLTRSATGELFF. DNA for the CDR3: TGTGCCAGCAGCTTAACTAGATCGGCCACCGGGGAGCTGTTTTTT.

This chain joins TRBV7-2 and TRBJ1-3; 7 nucleotides align to TRBD1. The junction had 4 bases not matched to a gene; V was cut back by 1 base and J by 4 bases. The CDR3 runs to 15 residues. CDR1 and CDR2 (germline): SGHTA, FQGNSA. CDR3 coding DNA: TGTGCCAGCAGCTTAGAAGGGGGCCGAGGAAACACCATATATTTT. It yields the protein CASSLEGGRGNTIYF. Together with reference TRBV7-2 and TRBJ1-3, the CDR3 gives the full variable domain: GAGVSQSPSNKVTEKGKDVELRCDPISGHTALYWYRQSLGQGLEFLIYFQGNSAPDKSGLPSDRFSAERTGGSVSTLTIQRTQQEDSAVYLCASSLEGGRGNTIYFGEGSWLTVV.

The chain recombines TRBV6-4 with TRBJ2-1; TRBD2 might be the D (6 bases). CDR1 is MRHNA and CDR2 is SNTAGT in the germline V gene. The germline V and J ends were trimmed by 0 bases and 13 bases, with 10 bases remaining between them. The CDR3 length is 12 residues. Here the CDR3 reads CASSDSGGPQFF. The DNA of the CDR3 is TGTGCCAGCAGTGACTCGGGGGGTCCCCAGTTCTTC.

The gene calls are TRBV19 and TRBJ2-1; 7 nucleotides align to TRBD2. Germline V gene lookup returns CDR1 LNHDA and CDR2 SQIVND (reference sequence). The CDR3 covers 15 residues. V was clipped by 3 bases and J by 0 bases; unmatched bases: 2. The CDR3 nucleotides read TGTGCCAGTAGTATGTCGGGGGGCTCCTACAATGAGCAGTTCTTC. Its protein is CASSMSGGSYNEQFF.

The genes are TRBV11-3 and TRBJ2-1; 12 bases fit TRBD2. The CDR3 consists of 16 residues. Germline CDR1 reads SGHNT; CDR2 reads YENEEA. With V trimmed by 5 bases and J by 7 bases, 9 bases remained unmatched. CDR3 sequence: CASSPRASGRENEQFF. For the CDR3, the DNA is TGTGCCAGCAGCCCCAGGGCTAGCGGGAGGGAAAATGAGCAGTTCTTC.

The chain has TRBV9 and TRBJ2-4; 8 nucleotides match TRBD1. CDR1 SGDLS and CDR2 YYNGEE come from the germline V gene. The CDR3 length is 14 residues. J was trimmed by 7 bases and V by 0 bases; bases with no gene match: 3. The CDR3 protein is CASSVGDRSNIQYF. CDR3 DNA sequence: TGTGCCAGCAGCGTAGGGGACAGGTCCAACATTCAGTACTTC. The whole variable domain, remainder taken from reference TRBV9 and TRBJ2-4, is DSGVTQTPKHLITATGQRVTLRCSPRSGDLSVYWYQQSLDQGLQFLIQYYNGEERAKGNILERFSAQQFPDLHSELNLSSLELGDSALYFCASSVGDRSNIQYFGAGTRLSVL.

The V gene is TRBV6-5, the J gene TRBJ1-1; D possibly corresponds to TRBD1 (6 bases). The CDR3 contains 16 residues. Germline values: CDR1 MNHEY, CDR2 SVGAGI. V lost 2 bases to trimming and J lost 0 bases, with 13 bases between them. The CDR3 reads CASSYRTGRMNTEAFF. The CDR3 nucleotides read TGTGCCAGCAGTTACCGAACAGGGAGAATGAACACTGAAGCTTTCTTT.

The chain recombines TRBV7-2 with TRBJ2-7, with TRBD2 identical over 9 bases. V lost 5 bases and J lost 0; bases outside the gene matches: 8. This CDR3 comprises 16 residues. The germline CDR1 and CDR2 sequences are SGHTA and FQGNSA. The CDR3 coding sequence is TGTGCCAGCAGCCCCGAGACTAGCGGAAGCTCCTACGAGCAGTACTTC. This codes for CASSPETSGSSYEQYF.

The chain links TRBV4-1 to TRBJ2-7, with D uncertain. Germline V gene sequence: CDR1 MGHRA, CDR2 YSYEKL. There are 13 residues in the CDR3. The germline V and J ends were trimmed by 1 base and 5 bases, with 9 bases remaining between them. CDR3 amino acids: CASSQVLENEQYF. The CDR3 DNA reads as TGCGCCAGCAGCCAAGTCTTGGAGAACGAGCAGTACTTC.

The CDR3 here is CASSARTPPLLSGANVLTF. The CDR3 DNA sequence: TGTGCCAGCAGCGCCCGAACACCGCCCCTTCTCTCTGGGGCCAACGTCCTGACTTTC. J is TRBJ2-6 and V is TRBV9, with D uncertain. Trimming left V 3 bases short and J 0 bases short, with 19 bases between. There are 19 residues in the CDR3. Germline CDR1 and CDR2: SGDLS and YYNGEE.

The V call is TRBV29-1, the J call TRBJ2-1; tentatively, D is TRBD1 (6 bases). The CDR3 consists of 14 residues. V gave up 5 bases and J gave up 0 bases, with 11 bases separating them. Per germline, CDR1 SQVTM and CDR2 ANQGSEA. The CDR3 sequence is CSVLGGSSYNEQFF. The CDR3 nucleotides read TGCAGCGTTCTAGGGGGTAGCTCCTACAATGAGCAGTTCTTC.

Concerning this clone: This CDR3 is also generated by other DNA sequences in the sample. This chain connects TRBV6-5 to TRBJ1-1; D possibly corresponds to TRBD1 (6 bases). The CDR3 is 13 amino acids. V lost 5 bases to trimming and J lost 3 bases, with 10 bases between them. Germline-derived CDR1 and CDR2 are MNHEY and SVGAGI. CDR3 residues: CASSTNRDTEAFF. The DNA for the CDR3 is TGTGCCAGCAGTACCAACAGGGACACTGAAGCTTTCTTT.

This chain joins TRBV2 and TRBJ1-3; tentative D call: TRBD1 (6 bases). The CDR3 runs 15 residues. Deletions cut 0 bases from V and 0 bases from J, with 6 bases between. Looked up from germline, CDR1 is SNHLY and CDR2 is FYNNEI. The CDR3 reads CASSEATGSGNTIYF. The CDR3 region has the DNA TGTGCCAGCAGTGAAGCGACAGGCTCTGGAAACACCATATATTTT.

This chain connects TRBV6-5 to TRBJ1-5; D uncertain. This CDR3 is built from 15 residues. In germline, CDR1 is MNHEY, CDR2 SVGAGI. The ends were cut back, 2 bases at V and 0 bases at J, with 8 bases in the middle. The CDR3 nucleotides are TGTGCCAGCAGTTACGCACGGGATAGCAATCAGCCCCAGCATTTT. It specifies CASSYARDSNQPQHF.

The rearrangement joins TRBV7-2 to TRBJ2-3; the match to TRBD2 covers 8 bases. The V gene end was trimmed by 3 bases and the J gene end by 4 bases; junction bases not matched to a gene: 9. This CDR3 spans 16 amino acids. The V gene's germline CDR1 is SGHTA and CDR2 FQGNSA. The CDR3 sequence: CASSFPPGGAADTQYF. The CDR3 bases are TGTGCCAGCAGCTTCCCCCCCGGGGGGGCCGCAGATACGCAGTATTTT.

The chain links TRBV11-2 to TRBJ2-5, with a weak D call TRBD2 (7 bases). Trimming took 5 bases from V and 6 from J, leaving 19 bases between them. Per germline, CDR1 SGHAT and CDR2 FQNNGV. The CDR3 is made up of 15 amino acids. CDR3 sequence: CASSSQGTGGQTQYF. The CDR3 DNA is TGTGCCAGCAGCAGCCAGGGGACGGGGGGACAGACCCAGTACTTC.

The CDR3, as DNA: TGCGCCAGCAGCTTGGACGGGGGGAACACTGAAGCTTTCTTT. Its protein product is CASSLDGGNTEAFF. The chain combines TRBV5-1 with TRBJ1-1, with D tentatively TRBD1 (5 bases). This CDR3 contains 14 residues. CDR1 and CDR2 (germline): SGHRS, YFSETQ. V shed 0 bases and J shed 1 base, with 7 bases lying between them.

This clone was seen only once. The chain uses TRBV6-1 and TRBJ1-2; a weak D match, TRBD1 (5 bases). Germline CDR1 is MNHNS and CDR2 is SASEGT. Trimming took off 7 bases at V and 8 bases at J, with 20 bases between the two ends. This CDR3 is 14 amino acids long. DNA for the CDR3: TGTGCCAGCACCTGGGAGGGGAGCTTAGGAGGCTACACCTTC. It translates to CASTWEGSLGGYTF.

This chain links TRBV7-2 with TRBJ2-5; the match to TRBD2 covers 8 bases. J lost 2 bases, V lost 5 bases, and 4 bases had no gene match. This CDR3 spans 14 amino acids. In germline, CDR1 is SGHTA, CDR2 FQGNSA. The CDR3 here is CASSLGTRQETQYF. CDR3 nucleotide sequence: TGTGCCAGCAGCCTGGGGACTAGACAAGAGACCCAGTACTTC.